These 22 T cell receptor beta chains originate from one sample sequenced in a study of blood T cell repertoires in COVID-19. The data were produced by immunoSEQ multiplex PCR, yet TCRdb's version contains in-frame clones alone and is incomplete. The sample yields about 240,000 clones, 65% to 90% seen once. The sample consisted of peripheral blood. These TCRs come from a woman in her seventies with acute or convalescent COVID-19.

The genes are TRBV25-1 and TRBJ2-5; TRBD2 agrees at 11 bases. Per the germline V gene, CDR1 is MGHDK and CDR2 is SYGVNS. The CDR3 sequence is 16 residues long. Germline trimming cut 1 base from V and 1 base from J; bases unmatched to any gene: 2. CDR3 amino acids: CASSEFSGGAQETQYF. The CDR3 coding sequence is TGTGCCAGCAGTGAATTTAGCGGGGGGGCCCAAGAGACCCAGTACTTC.

The chain couples TRBV21-1 to TRBJ1-1; the D call of TRBD1 is as the table states it, not checked on the DNA. TRBV21-1 is noted as a pseudogene. The CDR3 contains 16 residues. The CDR3 sequence: CASSKRWGRMNTEAFF. The CDR3, as DNA: TGTGCCAGCAGCAAAAGGTGGGGGCGGATGAACACTGAAGCTTTCTTT.

V is TRBV6-6 and J is TRBJ2-7; no clear D gene. Trimming took off 4 bases at V and 4 bases at J, with 14 bases between the two ends. From germline, CDR1 is MNHNY and CDR2 SVGAGI (reference sequence). The CDR3 is 14 residues long. The CDR3: CASSFSQDGYEQYF. CDR3 nucleotide sequence: TGTGCCAGCAGTTTTAGTCAGGATGGGTACGAGCAGTACTTC.

This chain links TRBV10-3 with TRBJ2-7; the match to TRBD1 covers 8 bases. Germline CDR1 is ENHRY and CDR2 is SYGVKD. Losses at the gene ends were 7 bases for V and 1 base for J; bases not matched to a gene: 3. This CDR3 contains 13 residues. CDR3 bases: TGTGCCATCAAGACAGGGGATTCCTACGAGCAGTACTTC. Amino acid sequence: CAIKTGDSYEQYF.

This clone was seen only once. This chain joins TRBV2 and TRBJ1-2; D unclear. This CDR3 comprises 12 residues. Between the trimmed V and J ends, which lost 7 bases and 4 bases, there was a span of 10 bases. The germline gives CDR1 SNHLY, CDR2 FYNNEI. The CDR3 is CASTGEGYGYTF. In DNA form, the CDR3 reads TGTGCCAGCACCGGGGAAGGCTATGGCTACACCTTC. The whole variable domain, filled in from reference TRBV2 and TRBJ1-2, reads EPEVTQTPSHQVTQMGQEVILRCVPISNHLYFYWYRQILGQKVEFLVSFYNNEISEKSEIFDDQFSVERPDGSNFTLKIRSTKLEDSAMYFCASTGEGYGYTFGSGTRLTVV.

This chain links TRBV27 with TRBJ1-1, with D perhaps TRBD1 (6 bases). Germline V CDR1 and CDR2: MNHEY, SMNVEV (reference sequence). V lost 5 bases to trimming and J lost 4 bases, with 14 bases between them. The CDR3 is 14 residues long. The CDR3: CASSLSFRGTEAFF. CDR3 sequence (DNA): TGTGCCAGCAGTCTTTCCTTCAGGGGCACTGAAGCTTTCTTT.

V usage is TRBV15 and J usage is TRBJ1-1, with D possibly matching TRBD1 (5 bases). V shed 0 bases and J shed 2 bases, with 13 bases lying between them. This CDR3 contains 16 residues. CDR1 LNHNV and CDR2 YYDKDF come from the germline V gene (reference sequence). The CDR3 loop reads CATSRDRRGGNTEAFF. The DNA of the CDR3 is TGTGCCACCAGCAGAGATCGAAGGGGAGGAAACACTGAAGCTTTCTTT.

The chain joins TRBV19 to TRBJ1-1, with 8 bases identical to TRBD1. The CDR3 loop spans 13 amino acids. Losses at the gene ends were 7 bases for V and 5 bases for J; bases not matched to a gene: 6. CDR1 is LNHDA and CDR2 is SQIVND in the germline V gene (reference sequence). The CDR3 loop is CASTSTGETEAFF. Here the CDR3 DNA reads TGTGCCAGTACCTCGACAGGGGAAACTGAAGCTTTCTTT.

The genes are TRBV7-9 and TRBJ2-2, with a possible D match to TRBD2 (5 bases). Germline lookup yields CDR1 SEHNR and CDR2 FQNEAQ (reference sequence). The CDR3 is 15 amino acids. V dropped 2 bases and J dropped 6 bases, with 13 bases sitting between them. The CDR3 DNA reads TGTGCCAGCAGCTTAAGGCCTATGGAGGCCGGGGAGCTGTTTTTT. This encodes CASSLRPMEAGELFF.

The genes are TRBV7-8 and TRBJ2-2; TRBD1 matches at 9 bases. The CDR3 extends over 15 amino acids. V was clipped by 1 base and J by 6 bases; unmatched bases: 3. Germline values: CDR1 SGHVS, CDR2 FQNEAQ. The CDR3 sequence: CASSLDRGRAGELFF. The CDR3 DNA follows: TGTGCCAGCAGCTTAGACAGGGGGCGGGCCGGGGAGCTGTTTTTT.

This clone has just a few counts. V and J are TRBV21-1 and TRBJ2-7; the table calls TRBD1, which could not be checked here. TRBV21-1 represents a pseudogene. CDR3 size: 18 residues. CDR3 sequence: CASSRQCRSEKWSYEQYF. The CDR3 nucleotides read TGTGCCAGCAGCCGACAGTGCAGGTCTGAGAAATGGTCCTACGAGCAGTACTTC.

This clone was seen once. Other nucleotide sequences in the sample specify the same CDR3. The chain carries TRBV29-1 and TRBJ1-1; perhaps TRBD1 as D (5 bases). V was clipped by 2 bases and J by 1 base, with 5 bases between them. Germline CDR1 reads SQVTM; CDR2 reads ANQGSEA. There are 12 residues in the CDR3. This CDR3 reads CSVETGNTEAFF. CDR3 DNA sequence: TGCAGCGTTGAAACAGGGAACACTGAAGCTTTCTTT.

The chain combines TRBV6-5 with TRBJ1-5, with 7 bases fitting TRBD1. CDR3 size: 15 residues. V was clipped by 0 bases and J by 6 bases; unmatched bases: 5. Germline CDR1 MNHEY, CDR2 SVGAGI. CDR3 region: CASSYSYRGVQPQHF. The CDR3 nucleotides are TGTGCCAGCAGTTACTCGTACAGGGGAGTTCAGCCCCAGCATTTT.

The CDR3 bases are TGTGCCAGCAGCTATGTCCCGGGTTTGGGGAACACTGAAGCTTTCTTT. Its translation: CASSYVPGLGNTEAFF. This chain joins TRBV7-9 and TRBJ1-1; D unclear. Trimming removed 4 bases at V and 1 base at J, with 16 bases between. The CDR3 totals 16 residues. Looked up from germline, CDR1 is SEHNR and CDR2 is FQNEAQ (reference sequence). Full variable domain (outside the CDR3, taken from reference TRBV7-9 and TRBJ1-1): DTGVSQNPRHKITKRGQNVTFRCDPISEHNRLYWYRQTLGQGPEFLTYFQNEAQLEKSRLLSDRFSAERPKGSFSTLEIQRTEQGDSAMYLCASSYVPGLGNTEAFFGQGTRLTVV.

This chain joins TRBV6-6 and TRBJ2-7, with 9 bases lining up with TRBD2. The CDR3 contains 16 residues. Per germline, CDR1 MNHNY and CDR2 SVGAGI (reference sequence). J gave up 1 base and V 5 bases, and 9 bases lay outside the gene matches. The CDR3 nucleotides are TGTGCCAGCAGTCCCGGTAGCGGGGGACTATCCTACGAGCAGTACTTC. It specifies CASSPGSGGLSYEQYF.

The chain couples TRBV12-3 or TRBV12-4 to TRBJ2-1; D may be TRBD1 (5 bases). V gave up 3 bases and J gave up 8 bases, with 8 bases separating them. The CDR3 covers 12 residues. In nucleotides, the CDR3 is TGTGCCAGCAGTTTCTGGGGCGATGAGCAGTTCTTC. Amino acids: CASSFWGDEQFF.

The chain has TRBV2 and TRBJ1-1; 7 bases are shared with TRBD1. CDR3 size: 15 residues. CDR1 and CDR2 (germline): SNHLY, FYNNEI. V was pared by 6 bases and J by 4 bases, with 11 bases of the junction left unmatched. CDR3 loop: CASRLHTGVSTEAFF. Written as DNA, the CDR3 is TGTGCCAGCAGACTTCATACAGGGGTCAGCACTGAAGCTTTCTTT.

The gene calls are TRBV7-2 and TRBJ2-5; TRBD1 matches at 10 bases. The ends lost 3 bases at V and 6 bases at J; junction bases unmatched: 13. CDR1 is SGHTA, CDR2 FQGNSA, per germline. The CDR3 covers 17 residues. The CDR3 DNA is TGTGCCAGCAGCTTTAGCCATTGGACAGGGGGGAGGAAGACCCAGTACTTC. Translation: CASSFSHWTGGRKTQYF.

The chain carries TRBV28 and TRBJ1-5; TRBD1 aligns across 9 bases. The CDR3 has 16 amino acids. J gave up 6 bases and V 4 bases, and 10 bases lay outside the gene matches. The V gene's germline CDR1 is MDHEN and CDR2 SYDVKM. CDR3 in DNA: TGTGCCAGCAGTTCCCACCGGGACAGGGTGGGTCAGCCCCAGCATTTT. It encodes CASSSHRDRVGQPQHF.

This clone was seen just once. This chain uses TRBV3-1 (or the pseudogene TRBV3-2) with TRBJ2-5; 11 bases align to TRBD2. The CDR3 spans 20 residues. V dropped 1 base and J dropped 0; count of bases not matched to a gene: 13. CDR1 is LGHDT, CDR2 YNNKEL, per germline (reference sequence). DNA for the CDR3: TGTGCCAGCAGCCAAGTACTACTAGCGGGGGCCCGGAGAAACCAAGAGACCCAGTACTTC. Its translation: CASSQVLLAGARRNQETQYF.

V usage is TRBV7-9 and J usage is TRBJ1-2, with 11 bases matching TRBD1. CDR1 is SEHNR and CDR2 is FQNEAQ in the germline V gene (reference sequence). Trimming cost V 1 base and J 9 bases; bases outside gene matches: 4. The CDR3 has 14 residues. The CDR3: CASSLGTGGESYTF. CDR3 nucleotides: TGTGCCAGCAGCTTAGGGACAGGGGGCGAAAGCTACACCTTC.

This rearrangement joins TRBV10-3 to TRBJ1-3; 8 bases align to TRBD1. The CDR3 totals 15 residues. The ends lost 10 bases at V and 4 bases at J; junction bases unmatched: 12. CDR1 and CDR2 (germline): ENHRY, SYGVKD. The CDR3 loop reads CATGQGQTMGNTIYF. For the CDR3, the DNA is TGTGCCACCGGACAGGGTCAAACGATGGGAAACACCATATATTTT.